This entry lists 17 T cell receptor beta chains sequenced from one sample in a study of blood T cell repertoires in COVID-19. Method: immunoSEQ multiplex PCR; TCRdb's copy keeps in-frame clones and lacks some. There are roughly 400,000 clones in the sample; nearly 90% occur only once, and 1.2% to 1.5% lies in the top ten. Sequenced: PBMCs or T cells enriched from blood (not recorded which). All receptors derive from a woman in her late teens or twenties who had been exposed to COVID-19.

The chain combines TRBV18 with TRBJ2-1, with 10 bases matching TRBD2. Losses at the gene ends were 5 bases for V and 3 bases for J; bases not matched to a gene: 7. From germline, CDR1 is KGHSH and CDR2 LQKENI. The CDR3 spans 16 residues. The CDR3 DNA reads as TGTGCCAGCTCAGCTCTCGGACTAGCGGTCTACAATGAGCAGTTCTTC. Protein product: CASSALGLAVYNEQFF. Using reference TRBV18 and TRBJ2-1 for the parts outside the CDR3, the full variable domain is NAGVMQNPRHLVRRRGQEARLRCSPMKGHSHVYWYRQLPEEGLKFMVYLQKENIIDESGMPKERFSAEFPKEGPSILRIQQVVRGDSAAYFCASSALGLAVYNEQFFGPGTRLTVL.

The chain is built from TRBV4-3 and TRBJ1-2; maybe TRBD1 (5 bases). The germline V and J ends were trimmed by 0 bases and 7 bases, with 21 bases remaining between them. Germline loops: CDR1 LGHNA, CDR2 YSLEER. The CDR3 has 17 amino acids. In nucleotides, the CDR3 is TGCGCCAGCAGCCAAGATAGGTGGGGCGAGACGGTTTCTGGCTACACCTTC. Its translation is CASSQDRWGETVSGYTF.

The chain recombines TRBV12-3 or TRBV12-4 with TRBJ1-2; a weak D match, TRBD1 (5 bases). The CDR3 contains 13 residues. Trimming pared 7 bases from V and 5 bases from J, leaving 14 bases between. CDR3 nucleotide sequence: TGTGCCAGCACCGCCGACAGCGTTTATGGCTACACCTTC. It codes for CASTADSVYGYTF.

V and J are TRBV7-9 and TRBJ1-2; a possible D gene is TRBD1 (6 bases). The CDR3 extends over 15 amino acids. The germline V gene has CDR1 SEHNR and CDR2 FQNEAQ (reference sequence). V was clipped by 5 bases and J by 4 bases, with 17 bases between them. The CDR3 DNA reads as TGTGCCAGCAGCCCTTGGGCCTCAGGGGCCTATGGCTACACCTTC. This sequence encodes CASSPWASGAYGYTF. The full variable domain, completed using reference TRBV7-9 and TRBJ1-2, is DTGVSQNPRHKITKRGQNVTFRCDPISEHNRLYWYRQTLGQGPEFLTYFQNEAQLEKSRLLSDRFSAERPKGSFSTLEIQRTEQGDSAMYLCASSPWASGAYGYTFGSGTRLTVV.

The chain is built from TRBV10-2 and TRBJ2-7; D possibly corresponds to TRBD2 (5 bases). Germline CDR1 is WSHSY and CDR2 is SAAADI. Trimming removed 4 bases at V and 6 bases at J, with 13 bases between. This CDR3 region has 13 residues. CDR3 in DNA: TGCGCCAGCAGTGTGGCGACTATAGGCGAGCAGTACTTC. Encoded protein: CASSVATIGEQYF.

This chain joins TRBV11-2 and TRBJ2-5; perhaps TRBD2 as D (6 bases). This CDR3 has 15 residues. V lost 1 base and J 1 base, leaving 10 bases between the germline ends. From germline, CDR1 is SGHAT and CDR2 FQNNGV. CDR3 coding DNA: TGTGCCAGCAGCTTAGGCTGGGGGGTCCAAGAGACCCAGTACTTC. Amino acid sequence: CASSLGWGVQETQYF.

CDR3 coding DNA: TGCGCCAGCAGCCAGGAGCAGGGGGCATTAGTGGGCGAGCAGTACTTC. This encodes CASSQEQGALVGEQYF. The rearrangement joins TRBV4-1 to TRBJ2-7; TRBD1 agrees at 8 bases. The V gene's germline CDR1 is MGHRA and CDR2 YSYEKL. Trimming at V came to 3 bases and at J to 6 bases, leaving 13 bases not matched to a gene. The CDR3 spans 16 residues.

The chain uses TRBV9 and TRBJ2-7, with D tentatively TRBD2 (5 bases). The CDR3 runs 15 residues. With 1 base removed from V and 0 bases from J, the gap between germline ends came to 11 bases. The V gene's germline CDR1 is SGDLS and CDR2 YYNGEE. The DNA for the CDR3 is TGTGCCAGCAGCGTATACGAGGGTAGCTCCTACGAGCAGTACTTC. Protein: CASSVYEGSSYEQYF.

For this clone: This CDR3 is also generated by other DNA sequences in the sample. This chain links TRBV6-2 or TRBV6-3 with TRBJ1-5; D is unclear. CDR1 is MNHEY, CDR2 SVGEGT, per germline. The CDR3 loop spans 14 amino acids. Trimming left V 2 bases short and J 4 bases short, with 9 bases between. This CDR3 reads CASSYGGGNQPQHF. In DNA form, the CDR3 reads TGTGCCAGCAGTTACGGTGGAGGGAATCAGCCCCAGCATTTT.

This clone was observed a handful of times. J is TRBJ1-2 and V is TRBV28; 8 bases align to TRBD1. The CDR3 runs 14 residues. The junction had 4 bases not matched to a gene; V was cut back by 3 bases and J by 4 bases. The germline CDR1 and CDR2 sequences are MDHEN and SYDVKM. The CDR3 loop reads CASSFGQGPYGYTF. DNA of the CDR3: TGTGCCAGCAGTTTCGGACAGGGACCCTATGGCTACACCTTC.

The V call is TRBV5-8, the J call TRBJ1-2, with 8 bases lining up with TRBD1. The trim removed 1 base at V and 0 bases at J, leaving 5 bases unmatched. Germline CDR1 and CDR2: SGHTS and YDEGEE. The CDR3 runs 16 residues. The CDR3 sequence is CASSLLQGGTNYGYTF. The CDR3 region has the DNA TGTGCCAGCAGCTTGCTACAGGGGGGAACTAACTATGGCTACACCTTC.

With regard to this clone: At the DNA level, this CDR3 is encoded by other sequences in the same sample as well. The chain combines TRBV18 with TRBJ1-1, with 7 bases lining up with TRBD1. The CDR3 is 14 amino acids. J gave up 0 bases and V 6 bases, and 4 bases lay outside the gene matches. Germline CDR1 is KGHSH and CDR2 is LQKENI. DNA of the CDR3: TGTGCCAGCTCGCCCGGGACAGTGAACACTGAAGCTTTCTTT. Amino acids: CASSPGTVNTEAFF.

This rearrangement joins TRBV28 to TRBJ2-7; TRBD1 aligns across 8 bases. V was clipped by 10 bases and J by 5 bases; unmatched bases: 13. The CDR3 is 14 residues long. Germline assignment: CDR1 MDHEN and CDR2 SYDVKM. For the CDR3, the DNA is TGTGCCACCTCAACTTGGACAGGGAGGAACGAGCAGTACTTC. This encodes CATSTWTGRNEQYF. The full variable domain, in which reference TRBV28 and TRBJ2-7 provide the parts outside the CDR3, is DVKVTQSSRYLVKRTGEKVFLECVQDMDHENMFWYRQDPGLGLRLIYFSYDVKMKEKGDIPEGYSVSREKKERFSLILESASTNQTSMYLCATSTWTGRNEQYFGPGTRLTVT.

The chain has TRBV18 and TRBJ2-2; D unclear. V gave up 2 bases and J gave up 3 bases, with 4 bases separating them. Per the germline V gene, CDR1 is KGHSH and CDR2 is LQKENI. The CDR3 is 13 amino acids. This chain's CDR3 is CASSPIDTGELFF. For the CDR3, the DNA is TGTGCCAGCTCACCAATCGACACCGGGGAGCTGTTTTTT.

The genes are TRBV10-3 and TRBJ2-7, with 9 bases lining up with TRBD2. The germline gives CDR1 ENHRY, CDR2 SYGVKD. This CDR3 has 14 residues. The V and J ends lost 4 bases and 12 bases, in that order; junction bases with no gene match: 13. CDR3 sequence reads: CAISVGGRANVGYF. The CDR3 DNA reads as TGTGCCATCAGTGTAGGCGGGAGGGCCAACGTTGGGTACTTC.

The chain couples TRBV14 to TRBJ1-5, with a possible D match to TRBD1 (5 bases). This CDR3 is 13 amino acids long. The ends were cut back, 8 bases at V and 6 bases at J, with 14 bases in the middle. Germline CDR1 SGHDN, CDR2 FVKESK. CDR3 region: CASARGMGQPQHF. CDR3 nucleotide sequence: TGTGCCAGCGCCCGGGGGATGGGTCAGCCCCAGCATTTT.

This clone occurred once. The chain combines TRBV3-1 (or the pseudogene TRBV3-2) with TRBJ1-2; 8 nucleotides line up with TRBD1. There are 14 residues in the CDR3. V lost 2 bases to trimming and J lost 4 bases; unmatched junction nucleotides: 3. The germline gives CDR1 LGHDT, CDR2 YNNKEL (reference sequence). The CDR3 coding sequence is TGTGCCAGCAGCCAATGGCAGGGGGCCTATGGCTACACCTTC. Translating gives CASSQWQGAYGYTF.